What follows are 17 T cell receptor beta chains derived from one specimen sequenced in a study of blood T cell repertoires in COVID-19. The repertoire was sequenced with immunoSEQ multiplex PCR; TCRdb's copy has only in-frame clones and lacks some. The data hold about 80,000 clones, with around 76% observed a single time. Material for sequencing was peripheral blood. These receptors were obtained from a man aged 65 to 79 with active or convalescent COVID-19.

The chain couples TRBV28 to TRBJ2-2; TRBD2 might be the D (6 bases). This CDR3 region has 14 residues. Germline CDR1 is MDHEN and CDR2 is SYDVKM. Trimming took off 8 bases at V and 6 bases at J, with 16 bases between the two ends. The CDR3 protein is CASGGDRQAGELFF. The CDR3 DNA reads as TGTGCCAGCGGAGGGGATCGGCAGGCCGGGGAGCTGTTTTTT. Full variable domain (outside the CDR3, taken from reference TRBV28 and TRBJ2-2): DVKVTQSSRYLVKRTGEKVFLECVQDMDHENMFWYRQDPGLGLRLIYFSYDVKMKEKGDIPEGYSVSREKKERFSLILESASTNQTSMYLCASGGDRQAGELFFGEGSRLTVL.

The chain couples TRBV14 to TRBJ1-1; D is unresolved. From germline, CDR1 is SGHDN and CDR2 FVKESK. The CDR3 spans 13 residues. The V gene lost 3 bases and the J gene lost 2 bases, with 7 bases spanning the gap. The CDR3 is CASSHNFNTEAFF. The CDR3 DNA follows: TGTGCCAGCAGCCACAATTTTAACACTGAAGCTTTCTTT.

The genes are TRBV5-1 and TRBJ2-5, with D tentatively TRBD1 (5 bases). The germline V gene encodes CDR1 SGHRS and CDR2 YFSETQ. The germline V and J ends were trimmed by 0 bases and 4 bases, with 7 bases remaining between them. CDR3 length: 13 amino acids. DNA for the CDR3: TGCGCCAGCAGCTTGGACCAGGGAGAGACCCAGTACTTC. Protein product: CASSLDQGETQYF.

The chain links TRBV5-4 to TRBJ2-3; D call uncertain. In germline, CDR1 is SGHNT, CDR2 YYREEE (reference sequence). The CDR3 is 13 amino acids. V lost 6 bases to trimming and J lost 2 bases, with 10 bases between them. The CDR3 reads CASTRQSTDTQYF. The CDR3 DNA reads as TGTGCCAGCACCAGGCAGTCCACAGATACGCAGTATTTT. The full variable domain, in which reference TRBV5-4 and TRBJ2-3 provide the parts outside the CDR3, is ETGVTQSPTHLIKTRGQQVTLRCSSQSGHNTVSWYQQALGQGPQFIFQYYREEENGRGNFPPRFSGLQFPNYSSELNVNALELDDSALYLCASTRQSTDTQYFGPGTRLTVL.

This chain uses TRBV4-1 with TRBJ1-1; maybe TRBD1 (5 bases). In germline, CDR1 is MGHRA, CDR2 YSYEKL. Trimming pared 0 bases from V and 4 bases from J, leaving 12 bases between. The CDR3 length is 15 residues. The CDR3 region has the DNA TGCGCCAGCAGCCAAGAGGCGGACGGGGGCACTGAAGCTTTCTTT. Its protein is CASSQEADGGTEAFF.

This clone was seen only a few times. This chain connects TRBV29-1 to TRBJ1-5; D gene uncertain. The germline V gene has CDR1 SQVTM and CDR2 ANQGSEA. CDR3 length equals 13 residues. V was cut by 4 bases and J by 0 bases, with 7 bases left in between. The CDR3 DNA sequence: TGCAGCGTTGGAGGAAATAGCAATCAGCCCCAGCATTTT. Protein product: CSVGGNSNQPQHF.

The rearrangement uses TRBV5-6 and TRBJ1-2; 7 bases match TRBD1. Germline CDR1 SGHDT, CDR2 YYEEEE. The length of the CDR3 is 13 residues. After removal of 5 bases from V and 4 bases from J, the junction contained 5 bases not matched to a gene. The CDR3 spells CASSLTGAYGYTF. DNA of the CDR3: TGTGCCAGCAGTTTAACAGGGGCCTATGGCTACACCTTC.

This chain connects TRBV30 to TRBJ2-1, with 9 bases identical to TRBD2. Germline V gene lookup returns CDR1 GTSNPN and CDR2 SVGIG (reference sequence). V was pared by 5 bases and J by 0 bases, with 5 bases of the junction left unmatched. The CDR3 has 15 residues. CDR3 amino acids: CAWYKRGDSYNEQFF. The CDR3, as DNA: TGTGCCTGGTATAAGCGGGGGGACTCCTACAATGAGCAGTTCTTC.

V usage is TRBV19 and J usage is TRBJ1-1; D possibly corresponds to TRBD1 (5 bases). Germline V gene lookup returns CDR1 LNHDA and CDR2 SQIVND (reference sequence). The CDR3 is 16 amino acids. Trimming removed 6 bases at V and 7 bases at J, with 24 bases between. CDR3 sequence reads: CASRPPGRPGAGEAFF. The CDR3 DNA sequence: TGTGCCAGTAGACCTCCGGGACGTCCGGGAGCGGGTGAAGCTTTCTTT. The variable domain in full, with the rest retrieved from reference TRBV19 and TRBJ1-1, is DGGITQSPKYLFRKEGQNVTLSCEQNLNHDAMYWYRQDPGQGLRLIYYSQIVNDFQKGDIAEGYSVSREKKESFPLTVTSAQKNPTAFYLCASRPPGRPGAGEAFFGQGTRLTVV.

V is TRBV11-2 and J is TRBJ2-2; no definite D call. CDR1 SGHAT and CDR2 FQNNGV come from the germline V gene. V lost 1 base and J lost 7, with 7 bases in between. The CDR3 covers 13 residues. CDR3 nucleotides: TGTGCCAGCAGCTTAGGAGATGGCGGGGAGCTGTTTTTT. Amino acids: CASSLGDGGELFF.

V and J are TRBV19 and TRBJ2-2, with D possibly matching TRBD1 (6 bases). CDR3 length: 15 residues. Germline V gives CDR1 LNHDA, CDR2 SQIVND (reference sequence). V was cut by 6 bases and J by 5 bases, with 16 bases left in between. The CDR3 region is CASREPTGYTGELFF. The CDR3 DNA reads TGTGCCAGTAGAGAACCGACAGGATATACCGGGGAGCTGTTTTTT.

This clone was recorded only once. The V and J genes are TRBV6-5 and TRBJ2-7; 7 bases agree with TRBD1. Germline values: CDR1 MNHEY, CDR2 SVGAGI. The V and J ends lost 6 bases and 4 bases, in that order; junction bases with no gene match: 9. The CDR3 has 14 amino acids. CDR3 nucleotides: TGTGCCAGCAGCTCTGACAGGGTTTGGTACGAGCAGTACTTC. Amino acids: CASSSDRVWYEQYF.

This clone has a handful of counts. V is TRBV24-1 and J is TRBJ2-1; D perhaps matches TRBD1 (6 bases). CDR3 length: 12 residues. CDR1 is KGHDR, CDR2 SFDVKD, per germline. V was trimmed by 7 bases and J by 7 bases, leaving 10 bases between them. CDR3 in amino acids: CATSYTGNEQFF. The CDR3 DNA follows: TGTGCCACCAGCTATACAGGGAATGAGCAGTTCTTC.

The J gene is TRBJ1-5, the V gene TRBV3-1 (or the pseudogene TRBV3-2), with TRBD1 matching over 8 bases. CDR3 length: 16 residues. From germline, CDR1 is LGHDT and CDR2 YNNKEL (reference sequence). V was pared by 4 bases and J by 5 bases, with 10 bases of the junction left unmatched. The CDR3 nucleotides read TGTGCCAGCAGCCGTGGACAGGGCGGGGGTGATCAGCCCCAGCATTTT. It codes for CASSRGQGGGDQPQHF.

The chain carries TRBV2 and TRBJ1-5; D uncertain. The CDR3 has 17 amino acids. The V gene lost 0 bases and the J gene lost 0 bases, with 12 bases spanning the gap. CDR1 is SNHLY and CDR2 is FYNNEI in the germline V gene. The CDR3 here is CASSEAPFSYSNQPQHF. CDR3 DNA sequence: TGTGCCAGCAGTGAAGCCCCTTTTAGCTATAGCAATCAGCCCCAGCATTTT.

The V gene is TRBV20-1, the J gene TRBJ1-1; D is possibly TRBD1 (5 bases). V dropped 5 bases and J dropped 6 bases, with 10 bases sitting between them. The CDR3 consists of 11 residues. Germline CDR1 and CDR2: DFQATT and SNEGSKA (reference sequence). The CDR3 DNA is TGCAGTGCTTTAGGGGTGGCTGAAGCTTTCTTT. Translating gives CSALGVAEAFF.

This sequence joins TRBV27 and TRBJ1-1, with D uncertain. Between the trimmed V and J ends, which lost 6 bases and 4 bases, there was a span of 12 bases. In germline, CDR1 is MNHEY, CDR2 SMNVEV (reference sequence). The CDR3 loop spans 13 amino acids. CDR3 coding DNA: TGTGCCAGCAGCAGGTTTAGCGGCACTGAAGCTTTCTTT. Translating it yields CASSRFSGTEAFF.